Below, one TCR beta chain is given with its context. The V and J ends lost 0 bases and 2 bases respectively, with 9 bases between them. Per germline, CDR1 SGHRS and CDR2 YFSETQ. The CDR3 loop spans 14 amino acids. The data belong to a study of PD-L1 blockade in urothelial cancer. The method was immunoSEQ multiplex PCR; TCRdb's version includes in-frame clones alone and lacks a portion of them. The table shows approximately 100,000 clones, with more than 80% occurring only once. Time point reported: pretreatment peripheral blood. This receptor was obtained from a woman aged 80 or over with urothelial cancer. Sequencing used PBMCs, obtained around atezolizumab (anti-PD-L1) treatment. V and J are TRBV5-1 and TRBJ2-7; D gene uncertain. As DNA, the CDR3 is TGCGCCAGCAGCTTGGCCCCAGACACCTACGAGCAGTACTTC. Its translation is CASSLAPDTYEQYF.